This TCR beta chain derives from a study of cytomegalovirus exposure and HLA in healthy donors. Study-wide results and caveats: What a later analysis showed was that several of the most significant clusters appeared linked to common viral pathogens.

With 60 Vbeta and 13 Jbeta primers, the PCR was carried out. Clones were sequenced by immunoSEQ multiplex PCR, and TCRdb holds only the in-frame ones, with some missing. Found here are about 120,000 clones, approximately 86% of them singletons; the top ten hold 1.5% to 2%. Concerning this clone itself: The target antigen is unknown.

This TCR was sampled from a man aged 35-49 years in good health and CMV-seronegative. The material sequenced was PBMCs.

The CDR3 loop is CASSDRDRANQPQHF. DNA of the CDR3: TGTGCCAGCAGTGATCGGGACAGGGCCAATCAGCCCCAGCATTTT. This chain uses TRBV2 with TRBJ1-5; TRBD1 matches 9 bases. This CDR3 has 15 residues. The V segment lost 3 bases and the J segment 3 bases; nucleotides outside the gene matches: 3. CDR1 and CDR2 (germline): SNHLY, FYNNEI.